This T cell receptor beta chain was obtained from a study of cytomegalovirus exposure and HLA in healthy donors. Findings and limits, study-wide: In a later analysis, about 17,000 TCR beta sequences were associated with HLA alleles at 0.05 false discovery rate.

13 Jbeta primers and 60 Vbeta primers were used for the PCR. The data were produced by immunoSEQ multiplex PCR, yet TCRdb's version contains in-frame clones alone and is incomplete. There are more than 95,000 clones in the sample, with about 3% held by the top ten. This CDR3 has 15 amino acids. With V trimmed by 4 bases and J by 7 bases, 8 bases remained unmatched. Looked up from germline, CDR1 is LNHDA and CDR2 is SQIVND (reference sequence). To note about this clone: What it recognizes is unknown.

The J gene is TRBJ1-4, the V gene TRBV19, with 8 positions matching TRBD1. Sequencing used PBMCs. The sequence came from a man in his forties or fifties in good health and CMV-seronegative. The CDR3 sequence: CASSTPGQVSEKLFF. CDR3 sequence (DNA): TGTGCCAGTAGTACCCCGGGACAGGTGTCTGAAAAACTGTTTTTT.